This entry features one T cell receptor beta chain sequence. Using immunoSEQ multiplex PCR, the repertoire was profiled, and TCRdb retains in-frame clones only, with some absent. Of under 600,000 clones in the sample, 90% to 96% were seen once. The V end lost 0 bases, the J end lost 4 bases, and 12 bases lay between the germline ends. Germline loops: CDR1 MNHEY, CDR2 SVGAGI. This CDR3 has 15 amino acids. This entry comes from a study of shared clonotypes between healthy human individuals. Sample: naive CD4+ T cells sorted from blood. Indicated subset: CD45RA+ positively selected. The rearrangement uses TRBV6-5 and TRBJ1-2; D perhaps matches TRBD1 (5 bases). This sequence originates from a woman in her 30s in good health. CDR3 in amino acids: CASSYSWGSSYGYTF. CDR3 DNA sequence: TGTGCCAGCAGTTACTCCTGGGGCTCTAGCTATGGCTACACCTTC.